One and the same sample provided the 6 T cell receptor beta chains below, sequenced in a study of blood T cells in healthy people across ages. A second 7 to 11 cycle PCR used barcoded and J-beta primers. From the 5' RACE reads, TCRdb called clonotypes with MiXCR, one entry per CDR3 protein. The sample has 1.5 million to 2 million distinct CDR3 sequences, approximately 32% seen once; the top ten hold around 11%. Sequencing used blood. The receptors come from a woman aged 25-40 years in good health.

The rearrangement uses TRBV12-3 or TRBV12-4 and TRBJ2-4; 12 nucleotides line up with TRBD2. With 4 bases clipped from V and 7 bases from J, the junction kept 17 bases outside the gene matches. This CDR3 comprises 19 residues. CDR3 nucleotides: TGTGCCAGCAGTTCTAGGACTAGCGGGACCGGGCCGGTTTACAACATTCAGTACTTC. Encoded protein: CASSSRTSGTGPVYNIQYF.

There are a few counts of this clonotype. The chain combines TRBV20-1 with TRBJ1-2, with D hard to call. Trimming took 5 bases from V and 3 from J, leaving 16 bases between them. Germline V lookup: CDR1 DFQATT, CDR2 SNEGSKA (reference sequence). This CDR3 has 14 amino acids. CDR3 DNA: TGCAGTGCTGGCCCGAAACCGCCGGACTATGGCTACACCTTC. Protein: CSAGPKPPDYGYTF.

This clonotype has a handful of counts. The chain links TRBV6-1 to TRBJ2-3; a possible D gene is TRBD1 (5 bases). Trimming removed 0 bases from V and 2 bases from J, with 9 bases in between. Germline V gene data show CDR1 as MNHNS and CDR2 as SASEGT. The length of the CDR3 is 15 residues. The CDR3 spells CASSEAYRLTDTQYF. The CDR3 DNA sequence: TGTGCCAGCAGTGAAGCTTACAGGCTCACAGATACGCAGTATTTT.

This clonotype was seen repeatedly, ten times or more. This rearrangement joins TRBV24-1 to TRBJ2-3; D gene unclear. Germline CDR1 and CDR2: KGHDR and SFDVKD. This CDR3 spans 14 amino acids. V was cut by 4 bases and J by 2 bases, with 9 bases left in between. CDR3 sequence (DNA): TGTGCCACCAGTGACGCGGAGTCCACAGATACGCAGTATTTT. Its translation is CATSDAESTDTQYF.

Turning to this clonotype: Mismatch with germline at one junction end may stem from a read error. The chain links TRBV7-3 to TRBJ1-1; D gene uncertain. Per germline, CDR1 SGHTA and CDR2 FQGTGA. The CDR3 spans 15 residues. CDR3 sequence (DNA): TGTGGCAGCAGCTTGGACGGGCGGACTAACACTGAAGCTTTCTTT. Protein sequence: CGSSLDGRTNTEAFF.

This clonotype was detected only a few times. The V and J genes are TRBV28 and TRBJ2-1; D could derive from TRBD1 or TRBD2 (5 bases each). V was cut by 4 bases and J by 5 bases, with 21 bases left in between. CDR3 length equals 17 residues. CDR1 is MDHEN and CDR2 is SYDVKM in the germline V gene. The CDR3 sequence: CASSWMQGSGRNNEQFF. Here the CDR3 DNA reads TGTGCCAGCAGTTGGATGCAGGGTTCAGGGAGAAACAATGAGCAGTTCTTC.